A single sample is the source of the 10 T cell receptor beta chains below, sequenced in a study of blood T cells in healthy people across ages. Then a second PCR, running about 7 to 11 cycles, was carried out with a sample-barcoded 5' primer and a J-beta primer mix. TCRdb called the 5' RACE reads again in MiXCR, with one record for every CDR3 protein. The sample contains some 850,000 distinct CDR3 sequences, around a quarter of which appear only once. The same sample was also studied in work on T cells of mothers and their children.

The specimen sequenced was blood. The receptors were sampled from a boy younger than 18 in good health.

This clonotype showed up just a few times. This chain uses TRBV9 with TRBJ1-1, with 9 positions matching TRBD1. This CDR3 comprises 16 residues. CDR1 and CDR2 from the germline V gene are SGDLS and YYNGEE. V shed 3 bases, J shed 0 bases, and the junction held 6 bases outside the gene matches. The chain's CDR3 is CASSEGDRVVNTEAFF. CDR3 coding DNA: TGTGCCAGCAGCGAAGGGGACAGGGTGGTGAACACTGAAGCTTTCTTT.

This clonotype has only a few counts. V usage is TRBV4-1 and J usage is TRBJ1-6; D remains unclear. CDR3 length: 15 residues. V lost 0 bases, J lost 6 bases, and 9 bases lay in between. Germline V gives CDR1 MGHRA, CDR2 YSYEKL. CDR3: CASSQDPTLNSPLHF. The CDR3 DNA sequence: TGCGCCAGCAGCCAAGATCCGACGCTTAATTCACCCCTCCACTTT.

V usage is TRBV20-1 and J usage is TRBJ2-3; TRBD2 matches at 7 bases. The germline gives CDR1 DFQATT, CDR2 SNEGSKA (reference sequence). The CDR3 has 15 residues. Trimming at V came to 0 bases and at J to 0 bases, leaving 3 bases not matched to a gene. CDR3 in DNA: TGCAGTGCTAGAGATGGGCGGGGGAGCACAGATACGCAGTATTTT. Residues: CSARDGRGSTDTQYF.

This clonotype showed up just a few times. One end of the junction fails to match germline, which may point to a read error. This chain links TRBV29-1 with TRBJ1-4; possibly TRBD1 for D (5 bases). CDR1 is SQVTM, CDR2 ANQGSEA, per germline. The CDR3 runs 12 residues. The CDR3 DNA is TGTAGCGTTGAAGGGGTGGGAGAAAAACTGTTTTTT. This sequence encodes CSVEGVGEKLFF.

This clonotype was seen more than once but under ten times. CDR3 bases: TGTGCCAGCAGTTTATCCTTCCTCATGAACACTGAAGCTTTCTTT. Protein sequence: CASSLSFLMNTEAFF. V usage is TRBV12-3 or TRBV12-4 and J usage is TRBJ1-1; no clear D gene. This CDR3 has 15 amino acids. V was shortened by 2 bases and J by 0 bases, with 10 bases between the two germline ends.

A single count supports this clonotype. The chain carries TRBV12-3 or TRBV12-4 and TRBJ1-2; D uncertain. The CDR3 contains 14 residues. With 2 bases removed from V and 4 bases from J, the gap between germline ends came to 11 bases. Here the CDR3 reads CASSLHGVPYGYTF. The CDR3 nucleotides are TGTGCCAGCAGTTTACACGGGGTGCCCTATGGCTACACCTTC.

The genes are TRBV10-1 and TRBJ2-3; D gene ambiguous. CDR3 size: 12 residues. Trimming took 0 bases from V and 5 from J, leaving 3 bases between them. CDR1 WNHNN and CDR2 SYGVQD come from the germline V gene (reference sequence). The CDR3 protein is CASSESGDTQYF. CDR3 bases: TGCGCCAGCAGTGAGTCCGGAGATACGCAGTATTTT.

The chain has TRBV6-2 or TRBV6-3 and TRBJ2-1; D not certain. This CDR3 is built from 13 residues. Per the germline V gene, CDR1 is MNHEY and CDR2 is SVGEGT. V shed 8 bases and J shed 12 bases, with 20 bases lying between them. In DNA, the CDR3 is TGTGCCAGCCGACGGACCCTGCTACAATGGCAGTTCTTC. This translates into CASRRTLLQWQFF.

This clonotype was observed a handful of times. The chain couples TRBV14 to TRBJ2-2; 9 bases align to TRBD2. Looked up from germline, CDR1 is SGHDN and CDR2 is FVKESK. This CDR3 has 16 amino acids. V dropped 5 bases and J dropped 6; count of bases not matched to a gene: 10. The CDR3 is CASSIRAGGPAGELFF. In nucleotides, the CDR3 is TGTGCCAGCAGCATTCGAGCGGGGGGACCGGCCGGGGAGCTGTTTTTT.

This chain uses TRBV6-5 with TRBJ1-4; D is unresolved. Trimming took off 0 bases at V and 13 bases at J, with 15 bases between the two ends. This CDR3 is built from 14 residues. Germline V gene sequence: CDR1 MNHEY, CDR2 SVGAGI. The DNA of the CDR3 is TGTGCCAGCAGTTACTCGATAGAATCACGGGGACTGTTTTTT. This gives the protein CASSYSIESRGLFF.